The 19 T cell receptor beta chains in this list originate from one sample, sequenced in a study of cytotoxic CD8 clonotypes in ibrutinib-treated CLL. The assay was immunoSEQ multiplex PCR, and TCRdb's table has in-frame clones only and misses some. Here the sample spans roughly 56,000 clones, roughly 70% being singletons. The source material was PBMCs, sampled after 12 months of ibrutinib treatment. Receptor source: a human donor with chronic lymphocytic leukemia.

This clone was seen more than once but under ten times. V usage is TRBV27 and J usage is TRBJ1-2; TRBD1 matches 8 bases. The CDR3 is 13 residues long. After removal of 3 bases from V and 7 bases from J, the junction contained 4 bases not matched to a gene. Germline CDR1 reads MNHEY; CDR2 reads SMNVEV (reference sequence). CDR3 amino acids: CASSFQGAVGYTF. The DNA of the CDR3 is TGTGCCAGCAGTTTCCAGGGGGCCGTTGGCTACACCTTC.

The CDR3, as DNA: TGTGCCAGCAGTGAATGGGTCTACACTGAAGCTTTCTTT. As protein: CASSEWVYTEAFF. The chain carries TRBV6-1 and TRBJ1-1; D is uncertain. This CDR3 contains 13 residues. The V end was cut by 2 bases, the J end by 3 bases, with 7 bases between. Per the germline V gene, CDR1 is MNHNS and CDR2 is SASEGT.

This chain connects TRBV9 to TRBJ2-1; D possibly corresponds to TRBD1 (7 bases). V lost 0 bases, J lost 8 bases, and 21 bases lay in between. There are 17 residues in the CDR3. Germline CDR1 reads SGDLS; CDR2 reads YYNGEE. The CDR3 DNA reads TGTGCCAGCAGCGTAGATCCAGGGGGGCTCTGGCGTGATGAGCAGTTCTTC. It codes for CASSVDPGGLWRDEQFF.

The V gene is TRBV30, the J gene TRBJ2-5, with unresolved D. V was shortened by 0 bases and J by 5 bases, with 16 bases between the two germline ends. There are 15 residues in the CDR3. Germline CDR1 GTSNPN, CDR2 SVGIG (reference sequence). CDR3: CAWSVLPPFRETQYF. The CDR3 nucleotides read TGTGCCTGGAGTGTACTACCCCCCTTTAGGGAGACCCAGTACTTC.

The J gene is TRBJ2-7, the V gene TRBV6-1; 9 bases line up with TRBD2. V gave up 6 bases and J gave up 0 bases; unmatched junction bases: 6. The CDR3 runs to 15 residues. The germline CDR1 and CDR2 sequences are MNHNS and SASEGT. The CDR3 sequence is CASSESGRSSYEQYF. The CDR3 bases are TGTGCCAGCAGCGAAAGCGGGAGGAGCTCCTACGAGCAGTACTTC.

This clone came up a few times. The V and J genes are TRBV5-1 and TRBJ1-5; D not certain. This CDR3 is built from 15 residues. CDR1 is SGHRS, CDR2 YFSETQ, per germline. The V gene lost 0 bases and the J gene lost 7 bases, with 14 bases spanning the gap. The CDR3 DNA sequence: TGCGCCAGCAGCTTGGGGCCGGCTGCAAGCCAGCCCCAGCATTTT. Its protein is CASSLGPAASQPQHF.

This clone was seen a few times. This chain links TRBV6-1 with TRBJ1-5; D possibly corresponds to TRBD1 (5 bases). Germline CDR1 is MNHNS and CDR2 is SASEGT. This CDR3 has 17 amino acids. V was clipped by 2 bases and J by 1 base, with 15 bases between them. The CDR3 spells CASSEPQGTFSNQPQHF. Here the CDR3 DNA reads TGTGCCAGCAGTGAACCGCAAGGGACTTTCAGCAATCAGCCCCAGCATTTT.

This clone was counted once. The chain carries TRBV5-1 and TRBJ1-2, with 7 bases lining up with TRBD1. Germline lookup yields CDR1 SGHRS and CDR2 YFSETQ. After removal of 3 bases from V and 2 bases from J, the junction contained 1 base not matched to a gene. The CDR3 is made up of 13 amino acids. CDR3 sequence reads: CASSWGQNYGYTF. CDR3 DNA sequence: TGCGCCAGCAGCTGGGGACAGAACTATGGCTACACCTTC. Based on the CDR3 plus reference TRBV5-1 and TRBJ1-2, the full variable domain is KAGVTQTPRYLIKTRGQQVTLSCSPISGHRSVSWYQQTPGQGLQFLFEYFSETQRNKGNFPGRFSGRQFSNSRSEMNVSTLELGDSALYLCASSWGQNYGYTFGSGTRLTVV.

This clone was detected only a few times. The chain links TRBV6-1 to TRBJ2-3; D is perhaps TRBD1 (6 bases). V lost 3 bases and J lost 1, with 11 bases in between. The CDR3 runs to 15 residues. Germline values: CDR1 MNHNS, CDR2 SASEGT. The CDR3 sequence: CASSDDRPGTDTQYF. CDR3 DNA: TGTGCCAGCAGTGACGACAGGCCCGGCACAGATACGCAGTATTTT.

The table lists this clone with a count of one. This chain joins TRBV19 and TRBJ1-2, with 8 positions matching TRBD1. The CDR3 has 15 amino acids. V shed 5 bases, J shed 6 bases, and the junction held 11 bases outside the gene matches. Germline CDR1 is LNHDA and CDR2 is SQIVND (reference sequence). The CDR3 reads CASSALPTGADGYTF. CDR3 DNA: TGTGCCAGTAGTGCATTACCGACAGGGGCCGATGGCTACACCTTC.

This clone has just one count. The V gene is TRBV14, the J gene TRBJ1-1; D gene uncertain. The CDR3 has 15 residues. Trimming left V 1 base short and J 0 bases short, with 9 bases between. The germline V gene encodes CDR1 SGHDN and CDR2 FVKESK. The DNA for the CDR3 is TGTGCCAGCAGCCAAGCTGGACGGTTGAACACTGAAGCTTTCTTT. This encodes CASSQAGRLNTEAFF.

This clone showed up just once. V gene TRBV5-4 combines with J gene TRBJ1-1, with unresolved D. Deletions cut 1 base from V and 1 base from J, with 5 bases between. The CDR3 runs 13 residues. CDR1 SGHNT and CDR2 YYREEE come from the germline V gene (reference sequence). The CDR3 DNA reads TGTGCCAGCAGCTTGAAGGAGAACACTGAAGCTTTCTTT. Translating it yields CASSLKENTEAFF.

The chain couples TRBV5-4 to TRBJ2-7, with 9 positions matching TRBD1. CDR1 and CDR2 from the germline V gene are SGHNT and YYREEE (reference sequence). The trim removed 2 bases at V and 1 base at J, leaving 10 bases unmatched. This CDR3 is 17 amino acids long. In nucleotides, the CDR3 is TGTGCCAGCAGCTTCTCCTTCGGGACAGGGCCTTCCTACGAGCAGTACTTC. Translating gives CASSFSFGTGPSYEQYF.

The V gene is TRBV9, the J gene TRBJ2-7; D is unclear. The CDR3 extends over 15 amino acids. Germline CDR1 reads SGDLS; CDR2 reads YYNGEE. Trimming took off 0 bases at V and 6 bases at J, with 16 bases between the two ends. The CDR3 spells CASSVGATGVGEQYF. The CDR3, as DNA: TGTGCCAGCAGCGTAGGGGCAACTGGGGTTGGCGAGCAGTACTTC. Variable domain in full (rest from reference TRBV9 and TRBJ2-7): DSGVTQTPKHLITATGQRVTLRCSPRSGDLSVYWYQQSLDQGLQFLIQYYNGEERAKGNILERFSAQQFPDLHSELNLSSLELGDSALYFCASSVGATGVGEQYFGPGTRLTVT.

The chain is built from TRBV19 and TRBJ2-6, with D possibly being TRBD1 (6 bases). CDR1 and CDR2 (germline): LNHDA, SQIVND (reference sequence). The CDR3 is made up of 17 amino acids. Trimming stripped 4 bases from V and 0 bases from J, with 13 bases between. CDR3 loop: CASSTGVLGSGANVLTF. Here the CDR3 DNA reads TGTGCCAGTAGTACAGGGGTATTAGGCTCTGGGGCCAACGTCCTGACTTTC. Looking up the rest from reference TRBV19 and TRBJ2-6 gives the full variable domain: DGGITQSPKYLFRKEGQNVTLSCEQNLNHDAMYWYRQDPGQGLRLIYYSQIVNDFQKGDIAEGYSVSREKKESFPLTVTSAQKNPTAFYLCASSTGVLGSGANVLTFGAGSRLTVL.

V and J are TRBV25-1 and TRBJ2-7; 8 bases are shared with TRBD2. This CDR3 has 12 amino acids. The germline gives CDR1 MGHDK, CDR2 SYGVNS. Trimming at V came to 6 bases and at J to 5 bases, leaving 3 bases not matched to a gene. Here the CDR3 reads CASRPGLDEQYF. CDR3 coding DNA: TGTGCCAGCAGGCCGGGACTAGACGAGCAGTACTTC.

The gene calls are TRBV27 and TRBJ2-5; D gene ambiguous. V was cut by 3 bases and J by 5 bases, with 4 bases left in between. Per the germline V gene, CDR1 is MNHEY and CDR2 is SMNVEV (reference sequence). This CDR3 has 11 amino acids. CDR3: CASSFRETQYF. The CDR3 DNA is TGTGCCAGCAGTTTCCGGGAGACCCAGTACTTC.

This chain uses TRBV7-2 with TRBJ2-1; tentatively, D is TRBD2 (6 bases). This CDR3 is 11 amino acids long. Germline V gene lookup returns CDR1 SGHTA and CDR2 FQGNSA. The ends were cut back, 3 bases at V and 13 bases at J, with 10 bases in the middle. CDR3 in DNA: TGTGCCAGCAGCTTTGGGACTCTACAGTTCTTC. It specifies CASSFGTLQFF.

J is TRBJ2-2 and V is TRBV20-1; D remains unclear. CDR3 size: 11 residues. Germline V gene lookup returns CDR1 DFQATT and CDR2 SNEGSKA (reference sequence). The V gene lost 6 bases and the J gene lost 6 bases, with 8 bases spanning the gap. The CDR3 reads CSAGYPGELFF. Written as DNA, the CDR3 is TGCAGTGCAGGGTACCCCGGGGAGCTGTTTTTT.